This TCR beta chain was recovered during a study of T cells in Graves' hyperthyroidism and ophthalmopathy. Study outcomes and limitations: A model built on 13 V-J features separated ophthalmopathy from stable hyperthyroidism.

Worth noting for this clonotype: Its antigen is unidentified.

Patients showing uncontrolled infection, other autoimmune disease, pregnancy or lactation were ineligible. This CDR3 is built from 16 residues. With V trimmed by 10 bases and J by 2 bases, 15 bases remained unmatched. Germline-derived CDR1 and CDR2 are MDHEN and SYDVKM. RNA transcripts yielded amplified TCR beta CDR3 regions. Carried out on the TCR CDR3, a first-round RT-PCR used the HTBI primer set. TCRdb redid the calling of the multiplex PCR reads with MiXCR, one entry per CDR3 protein. The repertoire holds hundreds of thousands of distinct CDR3 sequences, with roughly 14% as singletons. The receptor was derived from a man aged 18 to 29 with Graves' ophthalmopathy. The sequenced material came from blood. V is TRBV28 and J is TRBJ2-7, with 9 bases identical to TRBD1. The CDR3 is CAIRTTPGQGAYEQYF. DNA for the CDR3: TGTGCCATTCGGACCACACCGGGACAGGGCGCCTACGAGCAGTACTTC.